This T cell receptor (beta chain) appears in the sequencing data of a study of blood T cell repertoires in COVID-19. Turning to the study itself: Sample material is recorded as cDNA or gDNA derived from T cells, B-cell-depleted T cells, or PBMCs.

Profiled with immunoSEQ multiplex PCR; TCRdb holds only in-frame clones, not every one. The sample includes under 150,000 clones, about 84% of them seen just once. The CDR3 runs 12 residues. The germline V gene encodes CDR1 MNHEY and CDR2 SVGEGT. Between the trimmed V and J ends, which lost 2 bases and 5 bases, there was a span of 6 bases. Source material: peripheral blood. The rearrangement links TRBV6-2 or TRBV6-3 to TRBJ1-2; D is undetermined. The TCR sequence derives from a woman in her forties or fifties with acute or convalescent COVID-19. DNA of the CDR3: TGTGCCAGCAGTTACACAGATTATGGCTACACCTTC. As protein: CASSYTDYGYTF.